Here is one T cell receptor (beta chain) with its context. This CDR3 comprises 17 residues. The trim removed 6 bases at V and 0 bases at J, leaving 7 bases unmatched. From germline, CDR1 is SNHLY and CDR2 FYNNEI. This sample was taken from a study of blood T cell repertoires in COVID-19. Study-wide context: Some COVID-19 samples were acute and others convalescent; all came from the United States, Italy and Spain.

The repertoire was sequenced with immunoSEQ multiplex PCR; TCRdb's copy has only in-frame clones and lacks some. The sample consists of 90,000 to 150,000 clones, 75% to 90% of them appearing once. The sequenced material came from peripheral blood. This chain connects TRBV2 to TRBJ2-2; TRBD2 agrees at 10 bases. The TCR was taken from a human donor in a cohort sampled during active COVID-19. The CDR3 region is CASRGASGGPNTGELFF. CDR3 bases: TGTGCCAGCAGGGGGGCTAGCGGGGGACCGAACACCGGGGAGCTGTTTTTT.